The 27 T cell receptor beta chains below were found in one sample sequenced in a study of T cell responses to AZD1222 COVID-19 vaccine (TCRdb year 2021). Library generation was performed with the immunoSEQ multiplex PCR assay. TCRdb retrieved this table from immuneACCESS and kept in-frame rearrangements only. Not all clones are present; in checked studies, unresolved V genes account for under half, and no reason is known for the remainder. The sample includes around 100,000 clones, with roughly nine tenths observed a single time. Of the sample, about 1.8% falls within the top ten clones. In the paper's terms, the time point label means: baseline before first vaccination. This sample comprised peripheral blood, obtained on day 0 of AZD1222 vaccination. These receptors were collected from an adult in good health.

The chain employs TRBV28 and TRBJ1-3; no clear D gene. This CDR3 is 13 amino acids long. Germline V gene sequence: CDR1 MDHEN, CDR2 SYDVKM. V lost 7 bases and J lost 2, with 9 bases in between. The CDR3 bases are TGTGCCAGCAAAGTTAATGCTGGAAACACCATATATTTT. Protein product: CASKVNAGNTIYF.

The rearrangement links TRBV28 to TRBJ1-1; TRBD1 is a possible D gene (5 bases). Germline CDR1 is MDHEN and CDR2 is SYDVKM. The germline V and J ends were trimmed by 4 bases and 0 bases, with 12 bases remaining between them. This CDR3 spans 15 amino acids. As DNA, the CDR3 is TGTGCCAGCAGTTCGGGGGGGGTATTGAACACTGAAGCTTTCTTT. Encoded protein: CASSSGGVLNTEAFF.

This clone turned up a few times. The V call is TRBV6-5, the J call TRBJ2-1; no definite D call. Deletions cut 2 bases from V and 0 bases from J, with 8 bases between. This CDR3 is 15 amino acids long. Germline V gives CDR1 MNHEY, CDR2 SVGAGI. The CDR3 here is CASSYRKFSYNEQFF. CDR3 DNA: TGTGCCAGCAGTTACCGAAAGTTCTCCTACAATGAGCAGTTCTTC.

The rearrangement uses TRBV28 and TRBJ1-5; 9 positions match TRBD1. CDR3 size: 15 residues. Germline trimming cut 3 bases from V and 2 bases from J; bases unmatched to any gene: 2. Per germline, CDR1 MDHEN and CDR2 SYDVKM. CDR3 DNA: TGTGCCAGCAGTTTTGGACAGGGGCGCAATCAGCCCCAGCATTTT. It codes for CASSFGQGRNQPQHF. Full variable domain (outside the CDR3, taken from reference TRBV28 and TRBJ1-5): DVKVTQSSRYLVKRTGEKVFLECVQDMDHENMFWYRQDPGLGLRLIYFSYDVKMKEKGDIPEGYSVSREKKERFSLILESASTNQTSMYLCASSFGQGRNQPQHFGDGTRLSIL.

V usage is TRBV5-1 and J usage is TRBJ2-7; 9 nucleotides agree with TRBD1. CDR3 size: 15 residues. The germline V gene encodes CDR1 SGHRS and CDR2 YFSETQ. With 1 base clipped from V and 6 bases from J, the junction kept 8 bases outside the gene matches. CDR3 in amino acids: CASSLRMDRGGEQYF. In nucleotides, the CDR3 is TGCGCCAGCAGCTTGCGCATGGACAGGGGAGGCGAGCAGTACTTC.

V is TRBV4-1 and J is TRBJ2-7, with a tentative D call TRBD2 (6 bases). CDR3 length: 15 residues. Germline V lookup: CDR1 MGHRA, CDR2 YSYEKL. The V gene lost 3 bases and the J gene lost 2 bases, with 14 bases spanning the gap. In nucleotides, the CDR3 is TGCGCCAGCAGCCAGGGGAGGACTCAAACCTACGAGCAGTACTTC. Its translation is CASSQGRTQTYEQYF.

The rearrangement links TRBV30 to TRBJ1-1, with 7 bases matching TRBD1. The CDR3 covers 14 residues. V lost 2 bases to trimming and J lost 2 bases; unmatched junction nucleotides: 5. CDR1 is GTSNPN, CDR2 SVGIG, per germline (reference sequence). The CDR3 spells CAWSLQGPNTEAFF. CDR3 DNA sequence: TGTGCCTGGAGTCTACAGGGGCCTAACACTGAAGCTTTCTTT.

V usage is TRBV30 and J usage is TRBJ1-4; D is unclear. V lost 3 bases and J lost 7, with 12 bases in between. CDR3 length: 13 amino acids. Germline loops: CDR1 GTSNPN, CDR2 SVGIG (reference sequence). The CDR3 nucleotides read TGTGCCTGGAGCGGCCGGGCGGCTGAAAAACTGTTTTTT. It yields the protein CAWSGRAAEKLFF.

The chain links TRBV28 to TRBJ1-5, with D possibly matching TRBD1 (6 bases). Germline values: CDR1 MDHEN, CDR2 SYDVKM. The CDR3 covers 17 residues. V lost 5 bases to trimming and J lost 5 bases, with 22 bases between them. CDR3: CASSPLILYRDDQPQHF. CDR3 bases: TGTGCCAGCAGTCCCCTAATCCTTTACAGGGATGATCAGCCCCAGCATTTT.

The V and J genes are TRBV12-1 and TRBJ2-1; the D segment call TRBD1 is taken from the table without a DNA check. TRBV12-1 is designated a pseudogene. The CDR3 contains 17 residues. CDR3: CASSPPTGTGVFGEQFF. As DNA, the CDR3 is TGTGCCAGCAGCCCGCCCACCGGGACAGGGGTCTTTGGTGAGCAGTTCTTC.

V and J are TRBV4-1 and TRBJ1-2, with 7 bases fitting TRBD1. Trimming cost V 1 base and J 0 bases; bases outside gene matches: 5. The CDR3 contains 16 residues. Germline V gene sequence: CDR1 MGHRA, CDR2 YSYEKL. Here the CDR3 reads CASSQGGTGANYGYTF. CDR3 in DNA: TGCGCCAGCAGCCAAGGGGGCACAGGGGCTAACTATGGCTACACCTTC.

The V and J genes are TRBV28 and TRBJ1-1; D may be TRBD1 (6 bases). Germline V gene sequence: CDR1 MDHEN, CDR2 SYDVKM. The CDR3 is 13 residues long. Trimming pared 5 bases from V and 11 bases from J, leaving 18 bases between. For the CDR3, the DNA is TGTGCCAGCAGTCCTACCCAACAGGGTGGGGCTTTCTTT. Translating gives CASSPTQQGGAFF.

The chain has TRBV9 and TRBJ1-3; 7 bases match TRBD1. The germline gives CDR1 SGDLS, CDR2 YYNGEE. This CDR3 is 17 amino acids long. V shed 4 bases, J shed 0 bases, and the junction held 10 bases outside the gene matches. The CDR3 loop reads CASSPGQAGGSGNTIYF. The CDR3 DNA follows: TGTGCCAGCAGCCCCGGTCAGGCAGGGGGCTCTGGAAACACCATATATTTT.

The rearrangement joins TRBV28 to TRBJ2-5; 11 bases map to TRBD2. Trimming cost V 5 bases and J 1 base; bases outside gene matches: 9. Germline CDR1 MDHEN, CDR2 SYDVKM. The CDR3 runs to 17 residues. The CDR3 DNA reads as TGTGCCAGCAGTCCAGAGCGACTAGCGGGGATCCAAGAGACCCAGTACTTC. Encoded protein: CASSPERLAGIQETQYF.

The chain combines TRBV30 with TRBJ2-2, with 11 bases matching TRBD1. Per germline, CDR1 GTSNPN and CDR2 SVGIG (reference sequence). This CDR3 is built from 14 residues. The CDR3 DNA reads as TGTGGTGTGGGGACAGGGGGGAGTACCGGGGAGCTGTTTTTT. This sequence encodes CGVGTGGSTGELFF.

The chain couples TRBV27 to TRBJ1-4; no definite D call. V was cut by 7 bases and J by 8 bases, with 26 bases left in between. The CDR3 totals 17 residues. Germline V gives CDR1 MNHEY, CDR2 SMNVEV (reference sequence). The CDR3 is CASKHREPGGVGEKLFF. CDR3 coding DNA: TGTGCCAGCAAACACCGGGAACCGGGAGGCGTAGGCGAAAAACTGTTTTTT.

This clone has just a few counts. J is TRBJ2-7 and V is TRBV18, with D tentatively TRBD1 (6 bases). V lost 5 bases to trimming and J lost 3 bases, with 14 bases between them. This CDR3 is built from 14 residues. Germline assignment: CDR1 KGHSH and CDR2 LQKENI. The CDR3 protein is CASSKQGFSYEQYF. The DNA of the CDR3 is TGTGCCAGCTCAAAACAGGGATTTAGCTACGAGCAGTACTTC.

On this clone: Within the sample, other DNA sequences also encode this same CDR3. This rearrangement joins TRBV7-2 to TRBJ2-7; TRBD2 agrees at 13 bases. Germline V lookup: CDR1 SGHTA, CDR2 FQGNSA. The ends lost 3 bases at V and 6 bases at J; junction bases unmatched: 5. The CDR3 covers 15 residues. The CDR3 reads CASSFPLAGGGEQYF. CDR3 bases: TGTGCCAGCAGCTTCCCACTAGCGGGAGGGGGCGAGCAGTACTTC.

The chain links TRBV19 to TRBJ2-3, with D tentatively TRBD1 or TRBD2 (5 bases each). CDR1 and CDR2 from the germline V gene are LNHDA and SQIVND (reference sequence). CDR3 length: 15 residues. Trimming stripped 6 bases from V and 2 bases from J, with 15 bases between. The CDR3 loop is CASRPLRGVTDTQYF. The CDR3 region has the DNA TGTGCCAGTAGACCGCTGAGGGGAGTCACAGATACGCAGTATTTT.

CDR3 loop: CASSLPGTSGSYEQYF. Written as DNA, the CDR3 is TGCGCCAGCAGCTTACCCGGGACTAGCGGGTCCTACGAGCAGTACTTC. The chain has TRBV5-1 and TRBJ2-7, with TRBD2 matching over 12 bases. The length of the CDR3 is 16 residues. Losses at the gene ends were 2 bases for V and 1 base for J; bases not matched to a gene: 4. The V gene's germline CDR1 is SGHRS and CDR2 YFSETQ.

The J gene is TRBJ1-5, the V gene TRBV4-1; tentative D call: TRBD1 (6 bases). The germline V and J ends were trimmed by 0 bases and 6 bases, with 12 bases remaining between them. Germline V CDR1 and CDR2: MGHRA, YSYEKL. The CDR3 has 15 residues. In DNA, the CDR3 is TGCGCCAGCAGCCAAGACAGGGGAACAGGTCAGCCCCAGCATTTT. This codes for CASSQDRGTGQPQHF.

The chain links TRBV29-1 to TRBJ2-1; 12 bases fit TRBD2. Trimming removed 1 base from V and 0 bases from J; junction bases left unmatched: 10. Germline loops: CDR1 SQVTM, CDR2 ANQGSEA. The CDR3 is 19 amino acids. The CDR3 protein is CSVEGPSGRASTSYNEQFF. The DNA of the CDR3 is TGCAGCGTTGAAGGGCCTAGCGGGAGGGCCTCGACCTCCTACAATGAGCAGTTCTTC.

This sequence joins TRBV11-1 and TRBJ2-5; 10 bases agree with TRBD1. The germline gives CDR1 SGHAT, CDR2 FQDESV (reference sequence). V lost 5 bases, J lost 5 bases, and 8 bases stayed unmatched. The length of the CDR3 is 15 residues. The CDR3 bases are TGTGCCAGCAGCCCCCGGGACAGGGGTGTGGAGACCCAGTACTTC. Translating it yields CASSPRDRGVETQYF.

The J gene is TRBJ2-1, the V gene TRBV25-1; 7 bases are a match to TRBD2. This CDR3 is 16 amino acids long. CDR1 is MGHDK and CDR2 is SYGVNS in the germline V gene. J was trimmed by 4 bases and V by 1 base; bases with no gene match: 7. DNA for the CDR3: TGTGCCAGCAGTGAATCCCCTAGCGGTTATTACAATGAGCAGTTCTTC. Its translation is CASSESPSGYYNEQFF. Supplemented by reference TRBV25-1 and TRBJ2-1, the full variable domain reads EADIYQTPRYLVIGTGKKITLECSQTMGHDKMYWYQQDPGMELHLIHYSYGVNSTEKGDLSSESTVSRIRTEHFPLTLESARPSHTSQYLCASSESPSGYYNEQFFGPGTRLTVL.

The chain carries TRBV19 and TRBJ2-7; D gene unclear. CDR1 and CDR2 (germline): LNHDA, SQIVND (reference sequence). The CDR3 is 16 residues long. Trimming stripped 5 bases from V and 3 bases from J, with 20 bases between. Written as DNA, the CDR3 is TGTGCCAGTAGTGACCCTAAAAAAGACATTGGCTACGAGCAGTACTTC. Encoded protein: CASSDPKKDIGYEQYF.

The chain has TRBV4-3 and TRBJ2-7, with TRBD2 matching 11 bases. J was trimmed by 4 bases and V by 4 bases; bases with no gene match: 18. From germline, CDR1 is LGHNA and CDR2 YSLEER. The CDR3 runs to 19 residues. The CDR3 bases are TGCGCCAGCAGCCCAAAACGCATAACTAGCGGGAGTTCTGCTTACGAGCAGTACTTC. Its protein product is CASSPKRITSGSSAYEQYF.

The V and J genes are TRBV15 and TRBJ1-2; a weak D match, TRBD1 (5 bases). Between the trimmed V and J ends, which lost 2 bases and 6 bases, there was a span of 13 bases. The CDR3 is 14 residues long. Germline assignment: CDR1 LNHNV and CDR2 YYDKDF (reference sequence). In DNA form, the CDR3 reads TGTGCCACCAGCAGATCCACAGGTTCCAATGGCTACACCTTC. Encoded protein: CATSRSTGSNGYTF.